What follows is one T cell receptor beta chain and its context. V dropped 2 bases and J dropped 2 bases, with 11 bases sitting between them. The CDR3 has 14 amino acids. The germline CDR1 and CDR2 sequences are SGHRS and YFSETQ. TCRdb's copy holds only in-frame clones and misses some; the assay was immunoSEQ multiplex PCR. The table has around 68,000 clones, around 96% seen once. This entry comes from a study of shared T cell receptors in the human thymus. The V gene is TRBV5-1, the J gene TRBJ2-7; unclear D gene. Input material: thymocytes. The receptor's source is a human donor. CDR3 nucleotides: TGCGCCAGCAGCTTTGGTGGGGTCACCTACGAGCAGTACTTC. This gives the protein CASSFGGVTYEQYF. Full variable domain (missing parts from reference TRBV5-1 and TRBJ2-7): KAGVTQTPRYLIKTRGQQVTLSCSPISGHRSVSWYQQTPGQGLQFLFEYFSETQRNKGNFPGRFSGRQFSNSRSEMNVSTLELGDSALYLCASSFGGVTYEQYFGPGTRLTVT.